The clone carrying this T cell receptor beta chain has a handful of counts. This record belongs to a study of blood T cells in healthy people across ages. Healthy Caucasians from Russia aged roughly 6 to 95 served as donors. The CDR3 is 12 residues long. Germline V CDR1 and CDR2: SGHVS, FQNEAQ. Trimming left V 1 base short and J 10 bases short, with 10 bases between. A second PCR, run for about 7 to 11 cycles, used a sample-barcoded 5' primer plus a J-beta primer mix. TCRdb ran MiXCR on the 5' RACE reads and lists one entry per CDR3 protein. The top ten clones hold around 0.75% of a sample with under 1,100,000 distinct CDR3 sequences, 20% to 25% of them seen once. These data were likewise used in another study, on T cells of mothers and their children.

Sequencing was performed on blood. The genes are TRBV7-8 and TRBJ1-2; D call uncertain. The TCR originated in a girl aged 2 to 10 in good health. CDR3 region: CASSLDRLFYTF. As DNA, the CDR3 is TGTGCCAGCAGCTTAGATAGACTTTTCTACACCTTC.